Each of the 8 T cell receptor beta chains below was sequenced from the same sample in a study of blood T cell repertoires in COVID-19. Repertoires were generated with immunoSEQ multiplex PCR, while TCRdb's copy carries only in-frame clones and drops some. The repertoire holds 85,000 to 120,000 clones, roughly 87% seen once, with 5.2% in the top ten. The sequencing input was peripheral blood. Source of these receptors: a woman aged 50 to 60 with COVID-19, enrolled during active disease.

J is TRBJ1-3 and V is TRBV9; D gene uncertain. The germline V gene has CDR1 SGDLS and CDR2 YYNGEE. The V gene lost 4 bases and the J gene lost 1 base, with 15 bases spanning the gap. CDR3 size: 16 residues. The CDR3 coding sequence is TGTGCCAGCAGCCCTAACCTTCCCGGGTCTGGAAACACCATATATTTT. This translates into CASSPNLPGSGNTIYF.

The chain recombines TRBV11-1 with TRBJ2-1; 9 bases agree with TRBD1. CDR3 size: 15 residues. Per the germline V gene, CDR1 is SGHAT and CDR2 is FQDESV (reference sequence). V shed 5 bases and J 4 bases; nucleotides not matched to a gene: 6. The CDR3 coding sequence is TGTGCCAGCAGCCGGGGACAGGGCCTTTACAATGAGCAGTTCTTC. Its translation: CASSRGQGLYNEQFF.

DNA of the CDR3: TGTGCCAGTAGTATGGGGAGGGCTAATGAAAAACTGTTTTTT. It is translated as CASSMGRANEKLFF. The J gene is TRBJ1-4, the V gene TRBV19; D gene unclear. The CDR3 has 14 amino acids. The V and J ends lost 3 bases and 3 bases respectively, with 8 bases between them. Germline lookup yields CDR1 LNHDA and CDR2 SQIVND (reference sequence).

J is TRBJ2-7 and V is TRBV5-6; 7 positions agree with TRBD1. The V gene's germline CDR1 is SGHDT and CDR2 YYEEEE. This CDR3 is built from 17 residues. Trimming removed 5 bases from V and 1 base from J; junction bases left unmatched: 15. The CDR3 DNA follows: TGTGCCAGCAGTTATGACAGGGTGAAAGCCATTTCCTACGAGCAGTACTTC. Its protein is CASSYDRVKAISYEQYF.

The chain uses TRBV7-9 and TRBJ1-4; TRBD1 might be the D (6 bases). Germline V gene sequence: CDR1 SEHNR, CDR2 FQNEAQ (reference sequence). The ends were cut back, 0 bases at V and 6 bases at J, with 14 bases in the middle. The CDR3 covers 16 residues. DNA of the CDR3: TGTGCCAGCAGCTTAGCCACAGGGAGGGGCTATGAAAAACTGTTTTTT. Translating it yields CASSLATGRGYEKLFF.

This clone was seen only once. V usage is TRBV25-1 and J usage is TRBJ2-5; 11 bases are a match to TRBD1. The germline V gene has CDR1 MGHDK and CDR2 SYGVNS. This CDR3 contains 17 residues. V trimming: 3 bases; J trimming: 5 bases; junction bases outside the gene matches: 11. Here the CDR3 DNA reads TGTGCCAGCAGTGACCCGCCTGGACAGGGGGCGTGGGAGACCCAGTACTTC. Protein: CASSDPPGQGAWETQYF.

This rearrangement joins TRBV21-1 to TRBJ2-3; TRBD1, as called in the table, went unchecked against the DNA. TRBV21-1 is designated a pseudogene. The CDR3 runs to 16 residues. CDR3 amino acids: CASSSKDRQKGDTQYF. The CDR3 region has the DNA TGTGCCAGCAGTTCGAAGGACAGACAAAAGGGTGATACGCAGTATTTT.

The rearrangement uses TRBV5-1 and TRBJ1-1, with D possibly being TRBD1 (5 bases). The ends were cut back, 0 bases at V and 10 bases at J, with 10 bases in the middle. Germline loops: CDR1 SGHRS, CDR2 YFSETQ. The length of the CDR3 is 12 residues. The CDR3 here is CASSLVGDRAFF. Written as DNA, the CDR3 is TGCGCCAGCAGCTTGGTAGGGGATAGAGCTTTCTTT.